This passage covers 6 T cell receptor beta chains from one sample sequenced in a study of blood T cell repertoires in COVID-19. Clones were sequenced by immunoSEQ multiplex PCR, and TCRdb holds only the in-frame ones, with some missing. The table lists approximately 89,000 clones, approximately 72% of them singletons, with approximately 24% in the top ten. The sample taken for sequencing was peripheral blood. The receptors come from a man between 65 and 80 years old with acute or convalescent COVID-19.

The gene calls are TRBV6-5 and TRBJ2-5; weak D call: TRBD2 (5 bases). This CDR3 region has 13 residues. V gave up 2 bases and J gave up 7 bases, with 11 bases separating them. Germline V gives CDR1 MNHEY, CDR2 SVGAGI. Here the CDR3 reads CASSYGGPGTQYF. In DNA, the CDR3 is TGTGCCAGCAGTTACGGAGGTCCGGGGACCCAGTACTTC.

The chain is built from TRBV5-1 and TRBJ2-7, with a weak D call TRBD1 (5 bases). The CDR3 runs 14 residues. Trimming cost V 0 bases and J 7 bases, with 14 bases left between them. Per germline, CDR1 SGHRS and CDR2 YFSETQ. The CDR3 DNA reads as TGCGCCAGCAGCTTGGGGCCCGGACAAGTAGAGCAGTACTTC. Residues: CASSLGPGQVEQYF.

Remarks on this clone: An end of the junction does not agree with germline; a read error may underlie this. The chain is built from TRBV19 and TRBJ2-5, with a weak D call TRBD2 (5 bases). CDR3 size: 12 residues. CDR1 is LNHDA, CDR2 SQIVND, per germline (reference sequence). The CDR3 reads CASSIGWTTQYF. The CDR3 DNA sequence: TGTGCCAGTAGCATAGGGTGGACTACCCAGTACTTC.

This chain uses TRBV18 with TRBJ1-1, with D maybe TRBD1 (6 bases). Deletions cut 2 bases from V and 0 bases from J, with 16 bases between. Germline-derived CDR1 and CDR2 are KGHSH and LQKENI. The CDR3 sequence is 17 residues long. The CDR3: CASSPIVHGQMNTEAFF. CDR3 nucleotides: TGTGCCAGCTCACCAATTGTTCATGGACAGATGAACACTGAAGCTTTCTTT.

This chain joins TRBV10-3 and TRBJ2-6; the D gene is possibly TRBD2 (6 bases). CDR1 is ENHRY, CDR2 SYGVKD, per germline. Deletions cut 4 bases from V and 0 bases from J, with 16 bases between. The CDR3 consists of 18 residues. The CDR3 nucleotides are TGTGCCATCAGTGGGTGGGGACGGCGGGGCTCTGGGGCCAACGTCCTGACTTTC. It translates to CAISGWGRRGSGANVLTF.

The V and J genes are TRBV9 and TRBJ1-3; no definite D call. Germline V gives CDR1 SGDLS, CDR2 YYNGEE. V lost 3 bases to trimming and J lost 2 bases, with 3 bases between them. The CDR3 sequence is 12 residues long. The CDR3 loop is CASSATGNTIYF. The CDR3 region has the DNA TGTGCCAGCAGCGCTACTGGAAACACCATATATTTT.